The 5 T cell receptor beta chains given below trace back to one sample, sequenced in a study of control samples from healthy donors and cancer patients. Clones were read by immunoSEQ multiplex PCR, and TCRdb kept only the in-frame ones, dropping some. Of under 450,000 clones in the sample, about 93% were seen once. Sample: PBMCs. These receptors were obtained from a man aged 35 to 55 with head and neck cancer.

This clone was counted only a few times. The CDR3 nucleotides are TGTGCCAGCAGTGAAGCAAGGGGGCTGATCTCCTACGAGCAGTACTTC. Protein sequence: CASSEARGLISYEQYF. The chain joins TRBV2 to TRBJ2-7; 7 bases line up with TRBD1. V shed 0 bases and J 0 bases; nucleotides not matched to a gene: 5. Germline values: CDR1 SNHLY, CDR2 FYNNEI. The CDR3 totals 16 residues.

The chain has TRBV11-2 and TRBJ1-6, with D perhaps matching TRBD1 (6 bases). Germline-derived CDR1 and CDR2 are SGHAT and FQNNGV. V dropped 5 bases and J dropped 9 bases, with 14 bases sitting between them. CDR3 length: 14 residues. CDR3 DNA: TGTGCCAGCAGCCCCGCCGGACAGTTTTCACCCCTCCACTTT. The encoded protein is CASSPAGQFSPLHF.

V is TRBV25-1 and J is TRBJ1-4; TRBD1 might be the D (5 bases). Per the germline V gene, CDR1 is MGHDK and CDR2 is SYGVNS. The CDR3 has 12 amino acids. The ends were cut back, 6 bases at V and 5 bases at J, with 7 bases in the middle. The CDR3: CASRRGNEKLFF. The DNA of the CDR3 is TGTGCCAGCAGGCGGGGGAATGAAAAACTGTTTTTT.

CDR3 coding DNA: TGTGCCAGCAGCTTAAGATTAGCGGGGGGTGAGGTAGAGACCCAGTACTTC. Protein sequence: CASSLRLAGGEVETQYF. The chain couples TRBV7-3 to TRBJ2-5; 10 bases fit TRBD2. The V gene end was trimmed by 1 base and the J gene end by 4 bases; junction bases not matched to a gene: 9. CDR1 is SGHTA and CDR2 is FQGTGA in the germline V gene. CDR3 length equals 17 residues.

The chain recombines TRBV7-9 with TRBJ2-5; 12 bases agree with TRBD1. Germline lookup yields CDR1 SEHNR and CDR2 FQNEAQ (reference sequence). This CDR3 spans 16 amino acids. Germline trimming cut 4 bases from V and 4 bases from J; bases unmatched to any gene: 7. The CDR3 is CASSSTPGQGAETQYF. CDR3 DNA sequence: TGTGCCAGCAGCTCCACCCCGGGACAGGGGGCAGAGACCCAGTACTTC.